Each of the 22 T cell receptor beta chains below was sequenced from the same sample in a study of blood T cell repertoires in COVID-19. Clones were sequenced by immunoSEQ multiplex PCR, and TCRdb holds only the in-frame ones, with some missing. The data hold 210,000 or so clones, with approximately 80% observed a single time. Material for sequencing was PBMCs or T cells enriched from blood (not recorded which). The receptors were gathered from a woman aged 40-49 years with acute COVID-19.

The chain combines TRBV6-4 with TRBJ1-6; D is ambiguous. CDR1 is MRHNA and CDR2 is SNTAGT in the germline V gene. The CDR3 runs to 13 residues. V lost 6 bases to trimming and J lost 6 bases, with 9 bases between them. For the CDR3, the DNA is TGTGCCAGCAGCACTGATCTTAATTCACCCCTCCACTTT. This codes for CASSTDLNSPLHF.

Turning to this clone: Other nucleotide sequences from this sample produce the same CDR3. CDR3 residues: CASSGQSSYEQYF. The CDR3 coding sequence is TGTGCCAGTAGCGGACAAAGCTCCTACGAGCAGTACTTC. V and J are TRBV19 and TRBJ2-7, with D perhaps matching TRBD1 (5 bases). V was shortened by 6 bases and J by 0 bases, with 9 bases between the two germline ends. Germline V gene lookup returns CDR1 LNHDA and CDR2 SQIVND (reference sequence). There are 13 residues in the CDR3.

The chain recombines TRBV5-1 with TRBJ2-7; maybe TRBD1 (6 bases). Germline V gene lookup returns CDR1 SGHRS and CDR2 YFSETQ. This CDR3 spans 14 amino acids. V gave up 2 bases and J gave up 2 bases, with 11 bases separating them. This CDR3 is CASSFGQGTYEQYF. CDR3 bases: TGCGCCAGCAGCTTCGGGCAGGGGACCTACGAGCAGTACTTC.

The V and J genes are TRBV7-8 and TRBJ2-7; TRBD2 agrees at 8 bases. The CDR3 sequence is 15 residues long. J lost 6 bases, V lost 1 base, and 8 bases had no gene match. Germline CDR1 reads SGHVS; CDR2 reads FQNEAQ. Written as DNA, the CDR3 is TGTGCCAGCAGCTTAGTGGTCGGGGGGGTTGGCGAGCAGTACTTC. Residues: CASSLVVGGVGEQYF.

The V gene is TRBV19, the J gene TRBJ1-4; 8 positions agree with TRBD1. The CDR3 has 14 residues. Germline lookup yields CDR1 LNHDA and CDR2 SQIVND (reference sequence). Germline trimming cut 3 bases from V and 11 bases from J; bases unmatched to any gene: 8. The CDR3 DNA sequence: TGTGCCAGTAGTATTCAGGGGGCGCATGGGAAACTGTTTTTT. Its protein product is CASSIQGAHGKLFF.

The V call is TRBV6-4, the J call TRBJ2-6; the D gene is possibly TRBD2 (5 bases). Deletions cut 2 bases from V and 0 bases from J, with 8 bases between. Looked up from germline, CDR1 is MRHNA and CDR2 is SNTAGT. CDR3 length: 16 amino acids. The CDR3: CASSDVGSSGANVLTF. The CDR3 nucleotides are TGTGCCAGCAGTGACGTAGGGAGCTCTGGGGCCAACGTCCTGACTTTC.

The chain recombines TRBV5-4 with TRBJ1-1, with D perhaps matching TRBD1 (6 bases). The CDR3 runs 14 residues. The V gene lost 2 bases and the J gene lost 1 base, with 9 bases spanning the gap. CDR1 and CDR2 from the germline V gene are SGHNT and YYREEE (reference sequence). CDR3 coding DNA: TGTGCCAGCAGCTTTACAGGGAGGAACACTGAAGCTTTCTTT. This sequence encodes CASSFTGRNTEAFF. Using reference TRBV5-4 and TRBJ1-1 for the parts outside the CDR3, the full variable domain is ETGVTQSPTHLIKTRGQQVTLRCSSQSGHNTVSWYQQALGQGPQFIFQYYREEENGRGNFPPRFSGLQFPNYSSELNVNALELDDSALYLCASSFTGRNTEAFFGQGTRLTVV.

The CDR3 coding sequence is TGTGCCAGCATGAGAGACAGGGTTTCCACTGAAGCTTTCTTT. This gives the protein CASMRDRVSTEAFF. The chain is built from TRBV28 and TRBJ1-1, with 7 positions matching TRBD1. This CDR3 comprises 14 residues. V lost 7 bases to trimming and J lost 4 bases; unmatched junction nucleotides: 9. Germline V gives CDR1 MDHEN, CDR2 SYDVKM. Full variable domain (remainder filled in from reference TRBV28 and TRBJ1-1): DVKVTQSSRYLVKRTGEKVFLECVQDMDHENMFWYRQDPGLGLRLIYFSYDVKMKEKGDIPEGYSVSREKKERFSLILESASTNQTSMYLCASMRDRVSTEAFFGQGTRLTVV.

The rearrangement uses TRBV4-2 and TRBJ1-4; possible D gene TRBD1, 5 bases. Trimming cost V 0 bases and J 7 bases, with 6 bases left between them. The CDR3 consists of 13 residues. Germline CDR1 and CDR2: LGHNA and YNFKEQ. The DNA of the CDR3 is TGTGCCAGCAGCCAAGATAGGGGTGAAAAACTGTTTTTT. This codes for CASSQDRGEKLFF.

The chain joins TRBV7-8 to TRBJ1-1, with a tentative D call TRBD1 (5 bases). Germline V gives CDR1 SGHVS, CDR2 FQNEAQ. Trimming stripped 1 base from V and 4 bases from J, with 13 bases between. The CDR3 consists of 15 residues. CDR3 DNA: TGTGCCAGCAGCTTAGATGGGGCCGGGGGCACTGAAGCTTTCTTT. Translation gives CASSLDGAGGTEAFF.

In its sample, this clone was seen once. The V call is TRBV7-9, the J call TRBJ2-3; TRBD2 agrees at 11 bases. J gave up 1 base and V 2 bases, and 2 bases lay outside the gene matches. This CDR3 has 16 residues. The germline gives CDR1 SEHNR, CDR2 FQNEAQ (reference sequence). Here the CDR3 DNA reads TGTGCCAGCAGCTTAACACTAGCGGGAGGCACAGATACGCAGTATTTT. Its protein product is CASSLTLAGGTDTQYF.

The V gene is TRBV24-1, the J gene TRBJ1-4, with D possibly matching TRBD1 (6 bases). With 4 bases removed from V and 8 bases from J, the gap between germline ends came to 10 bases. CDR3 length equals 13 residues. CDR1 is KGHDR and CDR2 is SFDVKD in the germline V gene. In DNA, the CDR3 is TGTGCCACCAGTGAGGGGGCTAGGGAAAAACTGTTTTTT. Translation gives CATSEGAREKLFF.

The J gene is TRBJ2-2, the V gene TRBV9, with TRBD2 identical over 10 bases. V was pared by 6 bases and J by 6 bases, with 8 bases of the junction left unmatched. Germline CDR1 SGDLS, CDR2 YYNGEE. The CDR3 is 15 residues long. The CDR3 DNA is TGTGCCAGCACCCGAAGCGGGAGGGCGTCCGGGGAGCTGTTTTTT. Residues: CASTRSGRASGELFF. Full variable domain (missing parts from reference TRBV9 and TRBJ2-2): DSGVTQTPKHLITATGQRVTLRCSPRSGDLSVYWYQQSLDQGLQFLIQYYNGEERAKGNILERFSAQQFPDLHSELNLSSLELGDSALYFCASTRSGRASGELFFGEGSRLTVL.

V and J are TRBV5-4 and TRBJ2-4; a possible D gene is TRBD2 (5 bases). This CDR3 has 15 residues. Trimming removed 1 base at V and 0 bases at J, with 8 bases between. CDR1 and CDR2 (germline): SGHNT, YYREEE (reference sequence). The CDR3 nucleotides read TGTGCCAGCAGCTTGAGCGGTATAGCCAAAAACATTCAGTACTTC. Translating it yields CASSLSGIAKNIQYF.

CDR3 nucleotides: TGTGCCAGCAGCGCGTTGATGACTAGCGGGCGCTACAATGAGCAGTTCTTC. Residues: CASSALMTSGRYNEQFF. The chain links TRBV9 to TRBJ2-1, with TRBD2 matching over 10 bases. The length of the CDR3 is 17 residues. Per the germline V gene, CDR1 is SGDLS and CDR2 is YYNGEE. V lost 3 bases, J lost 3 bases, and 9 bases stayed unmatched.

The chain combines TRBV6-1 with TRBJ2-5, with TRBD2 identical over 10 bases. This CDR3 contains 18 residues. The trim removed 3 bases at V and 1 base at J, leaving 11 bases unmatched. The germline CDR1 and CDR2 sequences are MNHNS and SASEGT. This chain's CDR3 is CASSEEGIAGGFQETQYF. CDR3 sequence (DNA): TGTGCCAGCAGTGAGGAGGGAATAGCGGGGGGCTTCCAAGAGACCCAGTACTTC.

This clone showed up many times. This chain joins TRBV6-4 and TRBJ1-1; 12 nucleotides agree with TRBD1. The V gene's germline CDR1 is MRHNA and CDR2 SNTAGT. V gave up 8 bases and J gave up 0 bases; unmatched junction bases: 1. The CDR3 runs to 14 residues. CDR3 sequence: CASGTGGMNTEAFF. The DNA of the CDR3 is TGTGCCAGCGGGACAGGGGGCATGAACACTGAAGCTTTCTTT.

The rearrangement uses TRBV10-3 and TRBJ1-2; 12 bases are shared with TRBD1. Looked up from germline, CDR1 is ENHRY and CDR2 is SYGVKD. The CDR3 length is 14 residues. V gave up 6 bases and J gave up 6 bases; unmatched junction bases: 5. The CDR3 bases are TGTGCCATCAGCGGGACAGGGGGCGCGGATGGCTACACCTTC. It specifies CAISGTGGADGYTF.

The table lists this clone with a count of one. The chain recombines TRBV7-8 with TRBJ2-1; 11 bases are shared with TRBD2. J was trimmed by 9 bases and V by 3 bases; bases with no gene match: 4. The CDR3 spans 14 residues. Germline V gives CDR1 SGHVS, CDR2 FQNEAQ. CDR3 sequence: CASSLGLAGGEQFF. The CDR3 bases are TGTGCCAGCAGCTTGGGGCTAGCGGGGGGTGAGCAGTTCTTC.

The J gene is TRBJ2-1, the V gene TRBV6-5, with 9 bases identical to TRBD1. Germline assignment: CDR1 MNHEY and CDR2 SVGAGI. V trimming: 6 bases; J trimming: 4 bases; junction bases outside the gene matches: 7. The CDR3 runs to 15 residues. The CDR3 region is CASRKQGAKYNEQFF. The CDR3 nucleotides are TGTGCCAGCAGAAAACAGGGGGCGAAGTACAATGAGCAGTTCTTC.

A remark on this clone: The germline gene is not matched at one end of the junction; a read error may be the cause. The chain links TRBV6-6 to TRBJ2-5; 9 bases are shared with TRBD2. The CDR3 sequence is 15 residues long. CDR1 and CDR2 from the germline V gene are MNHNY and SVGAGI (reference sequence). The CDR3 DNA sequence: TGTGTCAGCAAAATGAGCGGGGGGTCACAAGAGACCCAGTACTTC. Translating it yields CVSKMSGGSQETQYF.

This clone turned up a few times. The chain links TRBV7-3 to TRBJ2-1; no firm D call. V was cut by 4 bases and J by 6 bases, with 13 bases left in between. The CDR3 is 14 amino acids. CDR1 and CDR2 from the germline V gene are SGHTA and FQGTGA. The CDR3 DNA sequence: TGTGCCAGCAGCTCATCCCATAGCTCCAATGAGCAGTTCTTC. Its translation is CASSSSHSSNEQFF.